This T cell receptor (beta chain) was sequenced for a study of blood T cell repertoires in COVID-19. Across the study: Acute-phase and convalescent COVID-19 samples originated in the United States, Italy and Spain. PBMCs, B-cell-depleted T cells, or T cells were the source of the cDNA or gDNA that made up the material.

This CDR3 region has 16 residues. The junction had 5 bases not matched to a gene; V was cut back by 1 base and J by 5 bases. Looked up from germline, CDR1 is LNHDA and CDR2 is SQIVND (reference sequence). In the original processing: It was from reference gene primer amplification that nucleated cell counts were estimated. Profiled with immunoSEQ multiplex PCR; TCRdb holds only in-frame clones, not every one. Clone size and the V and J calls come from that table; the DNA yielded D and trimming. The sample contains 180,000 or so clones, approximately 85% of which appear only once. The chain joins TRBV19 to TRBJ1-5, with 10 bases matching TRBD1. Sample: peripheral blood. The clonotype was recovered from a woman of 80 years or more with acute or convalescent COVID-19. The CDR3 nucleotides read TGTGCCAGTAGTATAGGAGGAGGACAGGGGGATCAGCCCCAGCATTTT. This translates into CASSIGGGQGDQPQHF.